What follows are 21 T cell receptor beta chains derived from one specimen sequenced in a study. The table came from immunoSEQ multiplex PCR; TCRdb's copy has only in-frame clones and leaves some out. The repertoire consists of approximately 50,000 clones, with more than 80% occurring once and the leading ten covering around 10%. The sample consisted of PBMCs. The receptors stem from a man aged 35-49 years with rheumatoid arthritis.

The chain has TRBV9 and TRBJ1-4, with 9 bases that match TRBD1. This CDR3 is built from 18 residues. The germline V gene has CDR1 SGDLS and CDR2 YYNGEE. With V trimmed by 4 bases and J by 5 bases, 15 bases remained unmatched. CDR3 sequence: CASSNPGTGIIKNEKLFF. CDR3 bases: TGTGCCAGCAGCAACCCCGGGACAGGGATAATCAAGAATGAAAAACTGTTTTTT.

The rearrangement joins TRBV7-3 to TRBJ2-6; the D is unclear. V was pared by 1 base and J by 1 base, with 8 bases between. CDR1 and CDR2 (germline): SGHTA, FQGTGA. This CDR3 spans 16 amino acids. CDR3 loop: CASSLMSQSGANVLTF. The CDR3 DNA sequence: TGTGCCAGCAGCTTAATGAGCCAATCTGGGGCCAACGTCCTGACTTTC.

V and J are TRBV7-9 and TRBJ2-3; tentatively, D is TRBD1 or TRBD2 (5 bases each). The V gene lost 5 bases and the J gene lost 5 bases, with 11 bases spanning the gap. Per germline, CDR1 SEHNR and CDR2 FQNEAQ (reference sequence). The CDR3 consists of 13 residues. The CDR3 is CASSAFGGDTQYF. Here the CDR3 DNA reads TGTGCCAGCAGCGCCTTTGGGGGAGATACGCAGTATTTT.

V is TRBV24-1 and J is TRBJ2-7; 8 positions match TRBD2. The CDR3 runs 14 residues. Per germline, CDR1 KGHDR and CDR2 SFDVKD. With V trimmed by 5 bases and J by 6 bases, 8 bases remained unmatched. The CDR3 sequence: CATSGSGGSGEQYF. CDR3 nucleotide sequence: TGTGCCACCAGTGGGTCGGGAGGGTCAGGCGAGCAGTACTTC.

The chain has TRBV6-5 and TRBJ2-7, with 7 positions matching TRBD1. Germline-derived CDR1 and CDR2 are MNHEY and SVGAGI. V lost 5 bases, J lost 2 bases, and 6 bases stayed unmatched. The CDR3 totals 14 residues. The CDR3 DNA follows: TGTGCCAGCAGTAGACAGGGCCCCCCCTACGAGCAGTACTTC. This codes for CASSRQGPPYEQYF.

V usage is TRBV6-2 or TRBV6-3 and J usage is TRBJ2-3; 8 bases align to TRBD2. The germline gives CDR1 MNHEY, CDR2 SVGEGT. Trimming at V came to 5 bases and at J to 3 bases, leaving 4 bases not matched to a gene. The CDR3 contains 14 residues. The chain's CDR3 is CASSQGLATDTQYF. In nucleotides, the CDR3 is TGTGCCAGCAGTCAAGGACTAGCTACAGATACGCAGTATTTT.

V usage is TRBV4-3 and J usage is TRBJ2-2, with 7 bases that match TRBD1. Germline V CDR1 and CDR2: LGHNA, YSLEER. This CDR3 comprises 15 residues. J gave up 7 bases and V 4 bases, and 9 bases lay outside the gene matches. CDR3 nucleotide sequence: TGCGCCAGCAGCCCGTTACAGGGGTGGGGCGGGGAGCTGTTTTTT. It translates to CASSPLQGWGGELFF.

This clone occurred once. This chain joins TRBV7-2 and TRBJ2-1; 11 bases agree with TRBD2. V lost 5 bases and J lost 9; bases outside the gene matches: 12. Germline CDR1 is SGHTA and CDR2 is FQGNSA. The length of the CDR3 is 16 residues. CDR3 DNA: TGTGCCAGCAGCCCCCAGTCACTAGCGGGAGTCGGTGAGCAGTTCTTC. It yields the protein CASSPQSLAGVGEQFF.

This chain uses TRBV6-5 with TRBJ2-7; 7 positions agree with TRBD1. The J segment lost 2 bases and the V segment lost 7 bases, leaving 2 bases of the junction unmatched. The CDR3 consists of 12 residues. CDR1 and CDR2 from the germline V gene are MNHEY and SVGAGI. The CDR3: CASTGTAYEQYF. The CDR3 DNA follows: TGTGCCAGCACCGGGACAGCCTACGAGCAGTACTTC.

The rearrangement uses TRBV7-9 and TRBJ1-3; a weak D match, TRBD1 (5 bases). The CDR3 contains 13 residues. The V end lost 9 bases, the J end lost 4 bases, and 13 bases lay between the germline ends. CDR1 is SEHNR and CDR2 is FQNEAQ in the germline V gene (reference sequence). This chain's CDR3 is CARSGGEGNTIYF. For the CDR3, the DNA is TGTGCCAGATCCGGGGGGGAAGGAAACACCATATATTTT.

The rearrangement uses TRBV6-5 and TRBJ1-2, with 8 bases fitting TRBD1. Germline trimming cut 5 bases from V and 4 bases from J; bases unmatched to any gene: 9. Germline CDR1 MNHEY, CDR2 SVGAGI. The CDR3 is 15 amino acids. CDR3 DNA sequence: TGTGCCAGCAGTCTCCGAGGACAGGGACCCTATGGCTACACCTTC. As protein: CASSLRGQGPYGYTF.

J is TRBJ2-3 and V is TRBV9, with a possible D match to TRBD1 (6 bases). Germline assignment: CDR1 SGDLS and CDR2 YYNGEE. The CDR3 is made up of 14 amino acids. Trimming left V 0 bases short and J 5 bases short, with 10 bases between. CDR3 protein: CASSVGGQEDTQYF. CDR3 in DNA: TGTGCCAGCAGCGTAGGGGGGCAGGAAGATACGCAGTATTTT.

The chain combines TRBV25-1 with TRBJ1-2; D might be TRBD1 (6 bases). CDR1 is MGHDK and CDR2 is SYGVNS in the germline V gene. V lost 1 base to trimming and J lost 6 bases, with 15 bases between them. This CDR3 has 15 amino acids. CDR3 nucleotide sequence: TGTGCCAGCAGTGAATTGGACAGAGAAGGGCATGGCTACACCTTC. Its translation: CASSELDREGHGYTF.

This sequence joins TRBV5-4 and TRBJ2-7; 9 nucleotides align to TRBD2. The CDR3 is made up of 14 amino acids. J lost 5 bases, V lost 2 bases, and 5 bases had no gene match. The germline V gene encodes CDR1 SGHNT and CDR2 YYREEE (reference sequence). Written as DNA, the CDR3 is TGTGCCAGCAGCTTTAGCGGGAGTTTAGACGAGCAGTACTTC. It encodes CASSFSGSLDEQYF.

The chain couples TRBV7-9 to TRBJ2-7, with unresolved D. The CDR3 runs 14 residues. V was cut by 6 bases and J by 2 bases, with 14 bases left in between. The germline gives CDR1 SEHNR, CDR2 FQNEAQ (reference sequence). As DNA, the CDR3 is TGTGCCAGCAGAGGGTTGTCTTCTACCTACGAGCAGTACTTC. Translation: CASRGLSSTYEQYF.

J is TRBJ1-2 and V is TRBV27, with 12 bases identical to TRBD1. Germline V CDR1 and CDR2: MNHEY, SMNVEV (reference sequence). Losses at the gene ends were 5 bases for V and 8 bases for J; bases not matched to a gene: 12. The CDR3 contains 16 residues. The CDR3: CASSLGTGGATTGYTF. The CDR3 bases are TGTGCCAGCAGTCTTGGGACAGGGGGCGCTACAACAGGCTACACCTTC.

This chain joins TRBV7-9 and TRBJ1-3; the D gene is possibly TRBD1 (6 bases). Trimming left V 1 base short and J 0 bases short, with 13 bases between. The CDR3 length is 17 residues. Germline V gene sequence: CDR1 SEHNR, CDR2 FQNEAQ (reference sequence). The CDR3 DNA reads TGTGCCAGCAGCTTAGGACAGGATCCTTCCTCTGGAAACACCATATATTTT. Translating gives CASSLGQDPSSGNTIYF.

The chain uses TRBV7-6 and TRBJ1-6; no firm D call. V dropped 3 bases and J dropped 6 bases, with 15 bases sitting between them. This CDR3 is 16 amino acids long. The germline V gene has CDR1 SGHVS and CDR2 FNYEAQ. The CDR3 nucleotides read TGTGCCAGCAGCTTCCGACTGCAACCGGGTAATTCACCCCTCCACTTT. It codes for CASSFRLQPGNSPLHF. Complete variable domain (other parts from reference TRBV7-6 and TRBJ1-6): GAGVSQSPRYKVTKRGQDVALRCDPISGHVSLYWYRQALGQGPEFLTYFNYEAQQDKSGLPNDRFSAERPEGSISTLTIQRTEQRDSAMYRCASSFRLQPGNSPLHFGNGTRLTVT.

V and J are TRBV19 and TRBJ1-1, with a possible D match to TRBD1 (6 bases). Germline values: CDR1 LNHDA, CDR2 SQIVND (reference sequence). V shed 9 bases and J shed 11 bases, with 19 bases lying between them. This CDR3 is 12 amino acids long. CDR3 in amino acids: CASLNRVSGAFF. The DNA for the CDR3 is TGTGCCAGCTTAAACAGGGTCAGCGGGGCTTTCTTT. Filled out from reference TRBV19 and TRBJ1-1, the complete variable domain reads DGGITQSPKYLFRKEGQNVTLSCEQNLNHDAMYWYRQDPGQGLRLIYYSQIVNDFQKGDIAEGYSVSREKKESFPLTVTSAQKNPTAFYLCASLNRVSGAFFGQGTRLTVV.

CDR3 DNA: TGCGCCAGCAGCCAGGCCGGGACTAGCGGGTACGAGCAGTACTTC. Protein product: CASSQAGTSGYEQYF. This chain connects TRBV4-1 to TRBJ2-7, with 12 bases matching TRBD2. The CDR3 spans 15 residues. Germline V gives CDR1 MGHRA, CDR2 YSYEKL. The V and J ends lost 3 bases and 4 bases, in that order; junction bases with no gene match: 4.

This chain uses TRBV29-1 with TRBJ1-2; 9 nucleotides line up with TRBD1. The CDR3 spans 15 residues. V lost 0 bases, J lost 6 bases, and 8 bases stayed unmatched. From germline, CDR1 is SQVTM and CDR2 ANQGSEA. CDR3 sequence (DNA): TGCAGCGTTGAAGATACAGGGGGCGCGAGGGATGGCTACACCTTC. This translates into CSVEDTGGARDGYTF. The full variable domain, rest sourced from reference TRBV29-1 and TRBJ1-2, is SAVISQKPSRDICQRGTSLTIQCQVDSQVTMMFWYRQQPGQSLTLIATANQGSEATYESGFVIDKFPISRPNLTFSTLTVSNMSPEDSSIYLCSVEDTGGARDGYTFGSGTRLTVV.